This T cell receptor beta chain came from a study of PD-1 blockade in mismatch repair-deficient tumors (dated by TCRdb to about 2017). About the study as a whole: Between September 2013 and 2016, the trial enrolled roughly 86 consecutive patients with more than nine types of mismatch repair-deficient cancer, all of whom had received prior treatment and were progressing. Tumor-associated T cell clones in the peripheral blood of patients responding to PD-1 blockade were tracked using deep sequencing of TCR CDR3 regions.

Overall study outcomes, separate from this receptor: Rapid expansion after pembrolizumab followed by contraction, generally before radiologic responses, was shown by tumor-resident clones, which were often undetectable in blood before treatment.

The library was made by the immunoSEQ multiplex PCR assay. Sourced from immuneACCESS, this table was stored by TCRdb with only in-frame sequences that have V and J called. A share of the clones is absent; for the studies checked, an unresolved V gene accounts for under half, and the remainder has no known explanation. For this sample the table gives under 85,000 clones, of which more than 75% were detected only once. The ten most abundant clones make up 4.5% to 7% of the sample. Mismatch repair deficiency was established in every enrolled patient by polymerase chain reaction or immunohistochemistry. A few patients who responded to pembrolizumab therapy underwent TCR sequencing. Pembrolizumab PD-1 blockade was prospectively tested in advanced mismatch repair-deficient cancers, regardless of tissue of origin, in the phase II trial. Serial peripheral blood T cell samples were collected before and at multiple times after starting PD-1 blockade. Blood sampling time points were reported as weeks after the first dose of pembrolizumab.

On this clone itself: The specificity of this receptor is unknown. The input lacks base qualities; no much larger clone sits a single base away.

The CDR3 runs 17 residues from the cysteine to the phenylalanine. Here the CDR3 DNA is all that survives: 51 bases in frame from base 1. The chain uses TRBV21-1 and TRBJ2-1; the listed D gene, TRBD1, was not tested against the DNA. TRBV21-1 counts as a pseudogene. The source was peripheral blood, collected 2 weeks after starting pembrolizumab. The clonotype originates from an adult with mismatch repair-deficient cancer. The DNA sequence reads TGTGCCAGCAGCAATTGGGTAGGGGGCGGTTGGTGGAATGAGCAGTTCTTC. The resulting protein is CASSNWVGGGWWNEQFF.